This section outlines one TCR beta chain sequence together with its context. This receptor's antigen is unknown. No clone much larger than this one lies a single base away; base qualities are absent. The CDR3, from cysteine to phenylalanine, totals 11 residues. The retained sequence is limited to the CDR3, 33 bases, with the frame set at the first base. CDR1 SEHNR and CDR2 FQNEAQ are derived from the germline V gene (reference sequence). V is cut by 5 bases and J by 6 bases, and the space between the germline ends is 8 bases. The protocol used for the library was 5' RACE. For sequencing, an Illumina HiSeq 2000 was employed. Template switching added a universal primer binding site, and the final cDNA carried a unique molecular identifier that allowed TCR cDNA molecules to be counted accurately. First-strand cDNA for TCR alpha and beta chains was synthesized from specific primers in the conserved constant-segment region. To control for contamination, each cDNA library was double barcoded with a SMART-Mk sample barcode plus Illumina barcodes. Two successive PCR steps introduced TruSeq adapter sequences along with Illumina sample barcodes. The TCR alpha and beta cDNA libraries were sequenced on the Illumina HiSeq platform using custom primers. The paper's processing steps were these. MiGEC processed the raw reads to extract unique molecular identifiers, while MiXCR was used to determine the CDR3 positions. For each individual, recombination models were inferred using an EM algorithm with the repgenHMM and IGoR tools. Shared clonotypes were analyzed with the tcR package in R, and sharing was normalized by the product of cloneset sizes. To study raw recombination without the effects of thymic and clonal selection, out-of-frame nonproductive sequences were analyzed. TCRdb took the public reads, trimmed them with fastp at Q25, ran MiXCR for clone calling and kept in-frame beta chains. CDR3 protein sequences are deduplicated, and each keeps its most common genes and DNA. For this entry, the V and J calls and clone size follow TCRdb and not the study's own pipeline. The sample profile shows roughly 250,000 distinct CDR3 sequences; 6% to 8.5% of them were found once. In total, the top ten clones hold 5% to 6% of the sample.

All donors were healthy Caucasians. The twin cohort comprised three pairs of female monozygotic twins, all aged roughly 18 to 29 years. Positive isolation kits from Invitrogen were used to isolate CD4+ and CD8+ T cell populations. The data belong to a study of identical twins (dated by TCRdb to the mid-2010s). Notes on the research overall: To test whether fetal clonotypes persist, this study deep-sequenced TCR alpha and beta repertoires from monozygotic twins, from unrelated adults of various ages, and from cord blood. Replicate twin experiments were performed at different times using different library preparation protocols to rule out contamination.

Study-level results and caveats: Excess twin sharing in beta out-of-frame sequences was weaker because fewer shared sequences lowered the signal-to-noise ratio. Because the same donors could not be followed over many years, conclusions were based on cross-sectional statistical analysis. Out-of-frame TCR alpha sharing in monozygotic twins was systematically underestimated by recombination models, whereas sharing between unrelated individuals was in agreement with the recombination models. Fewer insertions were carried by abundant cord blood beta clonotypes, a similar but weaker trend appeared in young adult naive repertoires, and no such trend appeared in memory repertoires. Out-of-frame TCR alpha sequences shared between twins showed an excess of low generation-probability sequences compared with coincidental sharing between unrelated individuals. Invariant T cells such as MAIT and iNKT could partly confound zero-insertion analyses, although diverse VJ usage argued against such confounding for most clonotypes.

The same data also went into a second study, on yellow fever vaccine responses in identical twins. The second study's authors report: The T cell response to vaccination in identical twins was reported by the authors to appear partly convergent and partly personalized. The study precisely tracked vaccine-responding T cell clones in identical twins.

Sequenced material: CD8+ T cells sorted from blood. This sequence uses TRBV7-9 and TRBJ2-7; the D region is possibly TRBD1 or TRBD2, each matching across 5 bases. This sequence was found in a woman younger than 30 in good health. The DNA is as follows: TGTGCCAGCAGCGGGGACCCCGAGCAGTACTTC. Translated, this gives CASSGDPEQYF.